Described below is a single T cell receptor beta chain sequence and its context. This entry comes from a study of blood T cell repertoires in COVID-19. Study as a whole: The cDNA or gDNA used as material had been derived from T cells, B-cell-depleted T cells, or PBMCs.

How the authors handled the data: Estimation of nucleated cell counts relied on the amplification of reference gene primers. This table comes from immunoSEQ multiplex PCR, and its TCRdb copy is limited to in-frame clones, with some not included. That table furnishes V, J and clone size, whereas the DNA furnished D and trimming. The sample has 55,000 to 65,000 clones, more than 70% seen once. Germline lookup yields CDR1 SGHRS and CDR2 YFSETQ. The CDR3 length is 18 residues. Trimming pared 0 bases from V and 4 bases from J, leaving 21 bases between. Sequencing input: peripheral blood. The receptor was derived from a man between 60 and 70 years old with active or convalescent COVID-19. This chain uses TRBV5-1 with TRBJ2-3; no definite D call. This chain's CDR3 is CASSLGYAAIRRSDTQYF. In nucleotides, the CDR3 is TGCGCCAGCAGCTTGGGTTATGCGGCGATTCGAAGATCAGATACGCAGTATTTT.